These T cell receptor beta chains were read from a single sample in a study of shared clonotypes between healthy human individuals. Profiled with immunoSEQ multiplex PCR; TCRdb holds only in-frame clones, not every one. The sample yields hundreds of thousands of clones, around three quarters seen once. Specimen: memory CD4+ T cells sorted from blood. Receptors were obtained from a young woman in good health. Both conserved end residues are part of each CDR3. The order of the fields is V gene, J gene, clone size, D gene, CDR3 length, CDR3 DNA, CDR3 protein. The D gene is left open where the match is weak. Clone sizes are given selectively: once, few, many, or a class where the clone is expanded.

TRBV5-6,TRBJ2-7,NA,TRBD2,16,TGTGCCAGCAACAAATACGGGGGGGCCGAGCTCTACGAGCAGTACTTC,CASNKYGGAELYEQYF
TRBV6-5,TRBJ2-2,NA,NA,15,TGTGCCAGCAGTTACTCTCAGGGGTACACCGGGGAGCTGTTTTTT,CASSYSQGYTGELFF
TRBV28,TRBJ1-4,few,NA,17,TGTGCCAGCAGTTTTAGAGCTCCAGGGTCATCTAATGAAAAACTGTTTTTT,CASSFRAPGSSNEKLFF
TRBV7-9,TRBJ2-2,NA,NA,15,TGTGCCAGCAGCCAAAACAGAGGGTACCCGGGGGAGCTGTTTTTT,CASSQNRGYPGELFF
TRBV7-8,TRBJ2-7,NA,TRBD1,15,TGTGCCAGCAGCACTAGACAGGGAAACTCCTACGAGCAGTACTTC,CASSTRQGNSYEQYF
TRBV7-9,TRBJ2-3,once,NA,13,TGTGCCAGCAGCTTAGCTTCTCCAGATACGCAGTATTTT,CASSLASPDTQYF
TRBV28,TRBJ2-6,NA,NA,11,TGTGCCAGCTCTGGGGCCAACGTCCTGACTTTC,CASSGANVLTF
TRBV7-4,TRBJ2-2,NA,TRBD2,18,TGTGCCAGCAGCGCCGGGACTAGCGGGAGGGCAGCCACCGGGGAGCTGTTTTTT,CASSAGTSGRAATGELFF
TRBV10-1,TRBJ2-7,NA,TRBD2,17,TGCGCCAGCAGTGAAGGGGTCGGGACTAGAGGATCGTTGGAGCAGTACTTC,CASSEGVGTRGSLEQYF
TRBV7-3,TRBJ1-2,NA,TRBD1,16,TGTGCCAGCAGCTTATCGGACCGGGGACAGGGGGATGGCTACACCTTC,CASSLSDRGQGDGYTF
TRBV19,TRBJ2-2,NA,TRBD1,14,TGTGCCAGTAGTATAGGACAGGGCACCGGGGAGCTGTTTTTT,CASSIGQGTGELFF
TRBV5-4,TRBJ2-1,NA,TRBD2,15,TGTGCCAGCAGCAATCCCCGGCTAGCGGGAGGTTCGCAGTTCTTC,CASSNPRLAGGSQFF
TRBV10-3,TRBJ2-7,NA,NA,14,TGTGCCATCAGTGACCAGCGGCTTACCTACGAGCAGTACTTC,CAISDQRLTYEQYF